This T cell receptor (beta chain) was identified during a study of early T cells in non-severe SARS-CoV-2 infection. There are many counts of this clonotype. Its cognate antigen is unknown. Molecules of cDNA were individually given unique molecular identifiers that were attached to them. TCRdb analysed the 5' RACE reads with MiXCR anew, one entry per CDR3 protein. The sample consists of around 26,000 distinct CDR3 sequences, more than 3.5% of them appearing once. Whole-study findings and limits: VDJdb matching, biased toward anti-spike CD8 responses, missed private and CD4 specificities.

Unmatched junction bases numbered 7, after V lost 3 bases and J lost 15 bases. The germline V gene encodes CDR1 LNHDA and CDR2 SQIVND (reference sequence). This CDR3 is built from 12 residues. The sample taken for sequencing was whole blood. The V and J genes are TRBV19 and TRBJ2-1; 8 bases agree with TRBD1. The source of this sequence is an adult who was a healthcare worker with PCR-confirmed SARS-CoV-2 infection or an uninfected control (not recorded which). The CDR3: CASSIRTGWPFF. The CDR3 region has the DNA TGTGCCAGTAGTATTAGGACAGGGTGGCCGTTCTTC. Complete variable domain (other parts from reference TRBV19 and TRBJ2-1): DGGITQSPKYLFRKEGQNVTLSCEQNLNHDAMYWYRQDPGQGLRLIYYSQIVNDFQKGDIAEGYSVSREKKESFPLTVTSAQKNPTAFYLCASSIRTGWPFFGPGTRLTVL.